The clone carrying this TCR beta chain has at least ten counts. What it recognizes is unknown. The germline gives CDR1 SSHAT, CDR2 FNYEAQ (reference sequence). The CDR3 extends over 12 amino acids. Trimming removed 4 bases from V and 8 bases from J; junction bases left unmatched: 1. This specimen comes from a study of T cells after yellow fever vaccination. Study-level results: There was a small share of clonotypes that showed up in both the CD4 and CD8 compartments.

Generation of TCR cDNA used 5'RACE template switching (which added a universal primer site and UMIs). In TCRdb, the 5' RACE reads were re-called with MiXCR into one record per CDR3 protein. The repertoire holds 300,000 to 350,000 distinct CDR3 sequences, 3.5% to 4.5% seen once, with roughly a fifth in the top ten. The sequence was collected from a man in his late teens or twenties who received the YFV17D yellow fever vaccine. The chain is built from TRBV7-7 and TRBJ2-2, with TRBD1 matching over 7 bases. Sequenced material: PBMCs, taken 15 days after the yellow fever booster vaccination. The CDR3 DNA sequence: TGTGCCAGCAGCTCGACAGGGGGGGAGCTGTTTTTT. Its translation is CASSSTGGELFF.